The next 18 T cell receptor beta chains were all read from a single sample in a study of T-cell memory formation after mild COVID-19. One entry per CDR3 protein, called by TCRdb with MiXCR from the 5' RACE reads. Among under 150,000 distinct CDR3 sequences listed, 16% were seen once. Sample: PBMCs or a T cell subset sorted from them (not recorded which). The receptors here all came from an adult woman who had mild COVID-19 (a few samples of this study predate the infection). Cell type and time point are not known.

J is TRBJ2-1 and V is TRBV2; D remains unclear. The germline V gene has CDR1 SNHLY and CDR2 FYNNEI. Deletions cut 3 bases from V and 7 bases from J, with 4 bases between. This CDR3 contains 11 residues. The CDR3 is CASSDRNEQFF. DNA for the CDR3: TGTGCCAGCAGTGACAGAAATGAGCAGTTCTTC.

The J gene is TRBJ1-5, the V gene TRBV20-1, with D unresolved. The CDR3 contains 14 residues. Per germline, CDR1 DFQATT and CDR2 SNEGSKA (reference sequence). The V end was cut by 7 bases, the J end by 7 bases, with 20 bases between. CDR3 in amino acids: CSVRPGDGRQPQHF. The DNA of the CDR3 is TGCAGTGTAAGACCCGGGGATGGACGCCAGCCCCAGCATTTT.

This clonotype was counted a few times. The chain recombines TRBV12-3 or TRBV12-4 with TRBJ2-5, with D perhaps TRBD2 (5 bases). CDR3 length: 13 amino acids. Trimming removed 7 bases from V and 4 bases from J, with 13 bases in between. The CDR3 nucleotides read TGTGCCAGCATGGAAGCGGTATTAGAGACCCAGTACTTC. Translation gives CASMEAVLETQYF.

Points on this clonotype: The junction departs from germline at one end; a sequencing error may be responsible. The chain recombines TRBV24-1 with TRBJ2-1; D uncertain. CDR1 and CDR2 (germline): KGHDR, SFDVKD. This CDR3 contains 12 residues. The CDR3 protein is CATSDSDNEQFF. As DNA, the CDR3 is TGTGCCACCAGTGACTCCGACAATGAGCAGTTCTTC.

This clonotype has ten or more counts. The chain recombines TRBV9 with TRBJ2-6; a weak D match, TRBD1 (5 bases). Germline V gene lookup returns CDR1 SGDLS and CDR2 YYNGEE. V was cut by 4 bases and J by 2 bases, with 22 bases left in between. The CDR3 is made up of 19 amino acids. CDR3 coding DNA: TGTGCCAGCAGCTCCGGAGTAGGGGCATTGGATACTGGGGCCAACGTCCTGACTTTC. It is translated as CASSSGVGALDTGANVLTF.

This clonotype was found a few times. DNA of the CDR3: TGTGCCAGCAGCTTAGGGGTTACGTACGAGCAGTACTTC. Protein product: CASSLGVTYEQYF. The chain has TRBV7-9 and TRBJ2-7; D remains ambiguous. Germline V CDR1 and CDR2: SEHNR, FQNEAQ (reference sequence). Trimming took off 1 base at V and 4 bases at J, with 8 bases between the two ends. This CDR3 has 13 residues.

The chain has TRBV5-1 and TRBJ2-7, with a weak D call TRBD1 (5 bases). The CDR3 is 13 amino acids. V lost 4 bases, J lost 3 bases, and 11 bases lay in between. The germline gives CDR1 SGHRS, CDR2 YFSETQ. The CDR3 DNA reads TGCGCCAGCAGCCCGGACATCCTCTACGAGCAGTACTTC. Amino acids: CASSPDILYEQYF.

This clonotype was detected only a few times. The V gene is TRBV29-1, the J gene TRBJ2-3, with D unresolved. Trimming stripped 3 bases from V and 2 bases from J, with 18 bases between. The CDR3 totals 16 residues. The germline V gene encodes CDR1 SQVTM and CDR2 ANQGSEA. The CDR3 DNA reads TGCAGCGTTGACAAAAATTTCCTAGGCCACACAGATACGCAGTATTTT. Translated: CSVDKNFLGHTDTQYF.

Ten or more counts support this clonotype. The chain joins TRBV4-3 to TRBJ2-3; TRBD2 agrees at 13 bases. This CDR3 comprises 17 residues. Trimming removed 0 bases from V and 8 bases from J; junction bases left unmatched: 8. Germline-derived CDR1 and CDR2 are LGHNA and YSLEER. The CDR3 sequence: CASSQDRTSGSLATQYF. The CDR3 bases are TGCGCCAGCAGCCAAGACCGGACTAGCGGGAGTTTAGCTACGCAGTATTTT.

The sample holds a few counts of this clonotype. The gene calls are TRBV29-1 and TRBJ2-7, with a possible D match to TRBD1 (6 bases). Germline CDR1 is SQVTM and CDR2 is ANQGSEA. Between the trimmed V and J ends, which lost 7 bases and 3 bases, there was a span of 16 bases. The CDR3 loop spans 13 amino acids. The DNA of the CDR3 is TGCAGCGCCTCTAGACAGGACCACTACGAGCAGTACTTC. Translated, it gives CSASRQDHYEQYF.

This clonotype was observed a handful of times. The chain combines TRBV5-4 with TRBJ1-2, with 8 nucleotides matching TRBD1. The V segment lost 4 bases and the J segment 8 bases; nucleotides outside the gene matches: 13. Germline CDR1 reads SGHNT; CDR2 reads YYREEE (reference sequence). This CDR3 has 15 amino acids. The CDR3 reads CASSGMGQDLLGYTF. CDR3 nucleotide sequence: TGTGCCAGCAGCGGAATGGGACAGGACCTTCTGGGCTACACCTTC.

V gene TRBV27 combines with J gene TRBJ2-1; 15 nucleotides align to TRBD2. This CDR3 contains 17 residues. The V gene's germline CDR1 is MNHEY and CDR2 SMNVEV (reference sequence). V was clipped by 1 base and J by 10 bases; unmatched bases: 8. CDR3 region: CASSLYGLAGGPREQFF. CDR3 DNA: TGTGCCAGCAGTTTATACGGACTAGCGGGAGGGCCACGGGAGCAGTTCTTC.

This clonotype was seen a few times. This chain uses TRBV29-1 with TRBJ2-1; 10 bases are a match to TRBD1. Germline V CDR1 and CDR2: SQVTM, ANQGSEA. CDR3 length equals 13 residues. The V and J ends lost 7 bases and 8 bases, in that order; junction bases with no gene match: 8. The CDR3 bases are TGCAGCGCCGAACCGGGACAGGGGTATGAGCAGTTCTTC. Translating gives CSAEPGQGYEQFF.

The chain links TRBV2 to TRBJ2-1; no firm D call. The germline CDR1 and CDR2 sequences are SNHLY and FYNNEI. Trimming cost V 1 base and J 0 bases, with 7 bases left between them. The CDR3 has 15 amino acids. The CDR3 bases are TGTGCCAGCAGTGAAGGGTCAGGCTCCTACAATGAGCAGTTCTTC. It specifies CASSEGSGSYNEQFF. Using reference TRBV2 and TRBJ2-1 for the parts outside the CDR3, the full variable domain is EPEVTQTPSHQVTQMGQEVILRCVPISNHLYFYWYRQILGQKVEFLVSFYNNEISEKSEIFDDQFSVERPDGSNFTLKIRSTKLEDSAMYFCASSEGSGSYNEQFFGPGTRLTVL.

This clonotype was counted only a few times. The chain carries TRBV7-9 and TRBJ2-5, with 8 bases lining up with TRBD2. The CDR3 is 16 amino acids. Trimming at V came to 5 bases and at J to 5 bases, leaving 13 bases not matched to a gene. Germline CDR1 SEHNR, CDR2 FQNEAQ (reference sequence). CDR3 amino acids: CASSPKLAANAETQYF. As DNA, the CDR3 is TGTGCCAGCAGCCCGAAACTAGCGGCGAACGCGGAGACCCAGTACTTC. Looking up the rest from reference TRBV7-9 and TRBJ2-5 gives the full variable domain: DTGVSQNPRHKITKRGQNVTFRCDPISEHNRLYWYRQTLGQGPEFLTYFQNEAQLEKSRLLSDRFSAERPKGSFSTLEIQRTEQGDSAMYLCASSPKLAANAETQYFGPGTRLLVL.

This clonotype was detected only a few times. V usage is TRBV6-2 or TRBV6-3 and J usage is TRBJ2-1, with 10 bases that match TRBD1. The J segment lost 6 bases and the V segment lost 4 bases, leaving 3 bases of the junction unmatched. The CDR3 totals 14 residues. Per germline, CDR1 MNHEY and CDR2 SVGEGT. The CDR3 reads CASSLRTGGNEQFF. CDR3 nucleotides: TGTGCCAGCAGTTTAAGGACAGGGGGCAATGAGCAGTTCTTC.

V gene TRBV5-1 combines with J gene TRBJ2-3; 11 bases align to TRBD2. CDR1 is SGHRS, CDR2 YFSETQ, per germline. This CDR3 region has 16 residues. After removal of 4 bases from V and 2 bases from J, the junction contained 6 bases not matched to a gene. CDR3 sequence: CASSTHSGGDTDTQYF. CDR3 DNA: TGCGCCAGCAGCACTCATAGCGGGGGGGACACAGATACGCAGTATTTT.

This clonotype was detected only a few times. This rearrangement joins TRBV5-1 to TRBJ2-6; D gene ambiguous. V lost 0 bases and J 4 bases, leaving 5 bases between the germline ends. The CDR3 has 14 amino acids. In germline, CDR1 is SGHRS, CDR2 YFSETQ. The CDR3 sequence is CASSLGVGANVLTF. In DNA form, the CDR3 reads TGCGCCAGCAGCTTGGGTGTGGGGGCCAACGTCCTGACTTTC.